This T cell receptor (beta chain) was retrieved from a study of shared clonotypes between healthy human individuals. Study information: Aged 18 to 49, the donors were a couple of women and three men. For every donor, three CD4 naive, three CD4 memory, two CD8 naive and one CD8 memory plates were used.

The CDR3 spans 14 residues. Germline lookup yields CDR1 MRHNA and CDR2 SNTAGT. V trimming: 9 bases; J trimming: 8 bases; junction bases outside the gene matches: 10. As for this clone: What it recognizes is unknown.

Study-wide findings and caveats: Naive CD4 clonotypes overlapped across a handful of donors at about 5.3%. Non-shared clonotypes were found to have lower generation probabilities than the clonotypes that were shared by all four of the sorted-subset donors.

Sequencing was performed with immunoSEQ multiplex PCR; in TCRdb, only in-frame clones are kept and a portion is missing. The table lists roughly 1,600,000 clones, approximately 98.5% of them singletons, with roughly 0.35% in the top ten. The chain links TRBV6-4 to TRBJ1-5; 10 nucleotides agree with TRBD1. The TCR sequence derives from a man aged 30 to 39 in good health. The sample consisted of naive CD4+ T cells sorted from blood. Subset in this sample: CD45RA+ positively selected. CDR3: CASPRDRGFKPQHF. CDR3 nucleotides: TGTGCCAGTCCCCGGGACAGGGGTTTCAAGCCCCAGCATTTT.